The 30 T cell receptor beta chains in this list originate from one sample, sequenced in a study of Ad26.COV2.S vaccination and SARS-CoV-2 variants. Clones were read by immunoSEQ multiplex PCR, and TCRdb kept only the in-frame ones, dropping some. The profile shows around 450,000 clones, roughly 89% of them singletons. Treatment specified: some 19 received Ad26.COV2.S at low or high dose, single or two shots; 5 received placebo; per-sample allocation not given. Specimen acquisition occurred on day 63 following the initial vaccine or placebo injection. The sample consisted of peripheral blood, taken in a trial of Ad26.COV2.S vaccine versus placebo. The source is a person between 18 and 65 years old who received the Ad26.COV2.S COVID-19 vaccine or a placebo.

The chain carries TRBV3-1 (or the pseudogene TRBV3-2) and TRBJ2-2, with D perhaps TRBD1 or TRBD2 (5 bases each). Looked up from germline, CDR1 is LGHDT and CDR2 is YNNKEL (reference sequence). With 4 bases removed from V and 7 bases from J, the gap between germline ends came to 13 bases. This CDR3 spans 14 amino acids. CDR3 nucleotides: TGTGCCAGCAGCCCCCCGGGACGGAACGGGGAGCTGTTTTTT. Translation: CASSPPGRNGELFF.

This clone was seen only once. V gene TRBV15 combines with J gene TRBJ1-5; D is uncertain. With 0 bases removed from V and 6 bases from J, the gap between germline ends came to 18 bases. Germline V gene sequence: CDR1 LNHNV, CDR2 YYDKDF (reference sequence). The CDR3 runs to 17 residues. CDR3 coding DNA: TGTGCCACCAGCAGAGACGGAGTCATGGGTCTTGGTCAGCCCCAGCATTTT. It is translated as CATSRDGVMGLGQPQHF.

The gene calls are TRBV2 and TRBJ2-3; 7 bases fit TRBD1. The CDR3 runs to 14 residues. V dropped 6 bases and J dropped 4; count of bases not matched to a gene: 7. In germline, CDR1 is SNHLY, CDR2 FYNNEI. CDR3 nucleotide sequence: TGTGCCAGCAGGGCCGGGACAGAGTCAGATACGCAGTATTTT. Translating it yields CASRAGTESDTQYF.

The chain carries TRBV4-1 and TRBJ2-3; D is perhaps TRBD2 (5 bases). V shed 3 bases and J shed 5 bases, with 18 bases lying between them. Germline-derived CDR1 and CDR2 are MGHRA and YSYEKL. The CDR3 extends over 16 amino acids. CDR3: CASSQFTGVGVDTQYF. As DNA, the CDR3 is TGCGCCAGCAGCCAGTTCACCGGGGTTGGCGTAGATACGCAGTATTTT.

The gene calls are TRBV15 and TRBJ2-1, with 12 bases aligning to TRBD2. Germline V gene sequence: CDR1 LNHNV, CDR2 YYDKDF (reference sequence). The trim removed 1 base at V and 8 bases at J, leaving 6 bases unmatched. This CDR3 is 16 amino acids long. For the CDR3, the DNA is TGTGCCACCAGCAGAGGGGGGACTAGCGGGTGGGATGAGCAGTTCTTC. Translated, it gives CATSRGGTSGWDEQFF.

This clone occurred a few times. The V and J genes are TRBV2 and TRBJ1-2; TRBD1 is a possible D gene (5 bases). With 4 bases removed from V and 4 bases from J, the gap between germline ends came to 10 bases. Germline CDR1 and CDR2: SNHLY and FYNNEI. This CDR3 contains 13 residues. CDR3 protein: CASSAQGVYGYTF. The CDR3 DNA is TGTGCCAGCAGTGCTCAGGGAGTCTATGGCTACACCTTC.

This clone has just one count. The CDR3 protein is CASSLRKDTEAFF. Here the CDR3 DNA reads TGTGCCAGCAGTTTACGAAAGGACACTGAAGCTTTCTTT. The rearrangement uses TRBV12-3 or TRBV12-4 and TRBJ1-1; D is uncertain. Trimming stripped 2 bases from V and 3 bases from J, with 7 bases between. The CDR3 consists of 13 residues.

The chain carries TRBV4-2 and TRBJ2-3, with 12 positions matching TRBD2. There are 18 residues in the CDR3. Germline lookup yields CDR1 LGHNA and CDR2 YNFKEQ. V dropped 3 bases and J dropped 2; count of bases not matched to a gene: 9. CDR3 amino acids: CASSHVGLAGTDTDTQYF. The CDR3 DNA reads as TGTGCCAGCAGCCACGTAGGACTAGCGGGAACCGACACAGATACGCAGTATTTT.

The J gene is TRBJ1-2, the V gene TRBV5-1; D is undetermined. Trimming shortened V by 0 bases and J by 5 bases, and 11 bases separated the two germline ends. In germline, CDR1 is SGHRS, CDR2 YFSETQ. This CDR3 is built from 14 residues. The CDR3 sequence: CASSLASGAYGYTF. The CDR3 nucleotides read TGCGCCAGCAGCTTGGCCAGTGGAGCGTATGGCTACACCTTC.

This chain connects TRBV4-2 to TRBJ2-1; 10 bases map to TRBD2. Germline V gene data show CDR1 as LGHNA and CDR2 as YNFKEQ. The V and J ends lost 0 bases and 8 bases, in that order; junction bases with no gene match: 16. The CDR3 consists of 19 residues. Here the CDR3 DNA reads TGTGCCAGCAGCCAAGATAGGCTAGCGGGGGACCTTTGGGAAGATGAGCAGTTCTTC. This translates into CASSQDRLAGDLWEDEQFF.

The chain is built from TRBV19 and TRBJ1-3; D ambiguous. CDR3 size: 10 residues. CDR1 LNHDA and CDR2 SQIVND come from the germline V gene (reference sequence). V was clipped by 7 bases and J by 5 bases, with 3 bases between them. The CDR3 is CASKRNTIYF. The CDR3 nucleotides are TGTGCCAGTAAGAGAAACACCATATATTTT.

V usage is TRBV7-6 and J usage is TRBJ2-7, with a tentative D call TRBD2 (6 bases). CDR1 and CDR2 from the germline V gene are SGHVS and FNYEAQ. The CDR3 runs to 15 residues. V shed 1 base and J shed 0 bases, with 10 bases lying between them. The CDR3 sequence is CASSLGGLGSYEQYV. For the CDR3, the DNA is TGTGCCAGCAGCTTAGGGGGACTCGGCTCCTACGAGCAGTACGTC.

V usage is TRBV28 and J usage is TRBJ1-2; TRBD1 is a possible D gene (5 bases). Trimming stripped 5 bases from V and 8 bases from J, with 9 bases between. The CDR3 runs 11 residues. Germline V gives CDR1 MDHEN, CDR2 SYDVKM. CDR3 region: CASSPRDGYTF. The CDR3 DNA sequence: TGTGCCAGCAGTCCCAGGGACGGCTACACCTTC.

V usage is TRBV4-2 and J usage is TRBJ2-1; TRBD1 is a possible D gene (6 bases). The CDR3 loop spans 13 amino acids. V lost 6 bases and J lost 7, with 13 bases in between. Germline CDR1 LGHNA, CDR2 YNFKEQ. CDR3 DNA: TGTGCCAGCAGTCATGACAGGCGAAATGAGCAGTTCTTC. It encodes CASSHDRRNEQFF.

The chain links TRBV7-9 to TRBJ1-4; a possible D gene is TRBD1 (5 bases). Germline V gene lookup returns CDR1 SEHNR and CDR2 FQNEAQ (reference sequence). CDR3 length: 14 amino acids. Trimming left V 1 base short and J 7 bases short, with 10 bases between. This CDR3 is CASSLDQGREKLFF. Here the CDR3 DNA reads TGTGCCAGCAGCTTAGACCAGGGACGTGAAAAACTGTTTTTT.

This chain uses TRBV28 with TRBJ1-2, with a tentative D call TRBD1 (6 bases). Between the trimmed V and J ends, which lost 3 bases and 0 bases, there was a span of 11 bases. Germline loops: CDR1 MDHEN, CDR2 SYDVKM. The CDR3 totals 15 residues. CDR3 nucleotides: TGTGCCAGCAGTTTTCTGGACAGAACTAACTATGGCTACACCTTC. Its protein is CASSFLDRTNYGYTF.

The V gene is TRBV4-2, the J gene TRBJ2-4, with 9 bases that match TRBD2. Trimming cost V 4 bases and J 7 bases; bases outside gene matches: 8. The CDR3 sequence is 15 residues long. CDR1 is LGHNA and CDR2 is YNFKEQ in the germline V gene. Written as DNA, the CDR3 is TGTGCCAGCAGCCCCCAGCGGGAGGCTGCGAACATTCAGTACTTC. It encodes CASSPQREAANIQYF.

The chain has TRBV7-6 and TRBJ2-1, with 11 bases identical to TRBD2. Germline V gene lookup returns CDR1 SGHVS and CDR2 FNYEAQ. CDR3 length: 15 amino acids. With V trimmed by 5 bases and J by 4 bases, 4 bases remained unmatched. CDR3 nucleotide sequence: TGTGCCAGCAGCCTGACTAGCGGGATATACAATGAGCAGTTCTTC. The encoded protein is CASSLTSGIYNEQFF.

V gene TRBV5-4 combines with J gene TRBJ2-1, with D hard to call. Germline CDR1 is SGHNT and CDR2 is YYREEE (reference sequence). The ends were cut back, 7 bases at V and 6 bases at J, with 17 bases in the middle. The CDR3 length is 14 residues. CDR3 protein: CASSSLRGSNEQFF. CDR3 DNA: TGTGCCAGCTCCTCCTTGAGAGGCAGCAATGAGCAGTTCTTC.

This clone was counted once. The gene calls are TRBV28 and TRBJ2-1; 8 positions match TRBD2. J lost 10 bases, V lost 5 bases, and 16 bases had no gene match. The CDR3 covers 16 residues. Germline V gene sequence: CDR1 MDHEN, CDR2 SYDVKM. As DNA, the CDR3 is TGTGCCAGCAGTCGGGGGGGAGGCTACGCCCCTTGGGAGCAGTTCTTC. Amino acids: CASSRGGGYAPWEQFF.

The CDR3 loop is CASSLAGGRSNEQFF. DNA for the CDR3: TGTGCCAGCAGCTTAGCTGGGGGTCGGAGCAATGAGCAGTTCTTC. The chain recombines TRBV7-7 with TRBJ2-1; D is tentatively TRBD1 or TRBD2 (5 bases each). The CDR3 runs 15 residues. The V and J ends lost 0 bases and 6 bases respectively, with 12 bases between them. The germline V gene encodes CDR1 SSHAT and CDR2 FNYEAQ (reference sequence).

This chain joins TRBV19 and TRBJ2-1; D is unclear. The CDR3 has 15 residues. CDR1 is LNHDA, CDR2 SQIVND, per germline (reference sequence). V shed 0 bases and J shed 0 bases, with 6 bases lying between them. In DNA, the CDR3 is TGTGCCAGTAGTATAGATCTCAACTCCTACAATGAGCAGTTCTTC. It translates to CASSIDLNSYNEQFF. Looking up the rest from reference TRBV19 and TRBJ2-1 gives the full variable domain: DGGITQSPKYLFRKEGQNVTLSCEQNLNHDAMYWYRQDPGQGLRLIYYSQIVNDFQKGDIAEGYSVSREKKESFPLTVTSAQKNPTAFYLCASSIDLNSYNEQFFGPGTRLTVL.

This clone was picked up a small number of times. The gene calls are TRBV5-1 and TRBJ1-6, with D perhaps TRBD1 (6 bases). The CDR3 extends over 13 amino acids. Trimming pared 4 bases from V and 8 bases from J, leaving 10 bases between. Germline V CDR1 and CDR2: SGHRS, YFSETQ. CDR3 sequence: CASSLRGDSPLHF. The CDR3 bases are TGCGCCAGCAGCCTAAGGGGGGATTCACCCCTCCACTTT.

This clone was recorded a few times. This chain links TRBV11-2 with TRBJ2-7; no reliable D call. The length of the CDR3 is 14 residues. Germline V gives CDR1 SGHAT, CDR2 FQNNGV. Trimming shortened V by 1 base and J by 3 bases, and 10 bases separated the two germline ends. The CDR3 DNA follows: TGTGCCAGCAGCTTAGCAGGCTACAACTACGAGCAGTACTTC. Translated, it gives CASSLAGYNYEQYF.

The chain is built from TRBV6-5 and TRBJ2-1; a possible D gene is TRBD1 (6 bases). The CDR3 has 15 residues. With 4 bases removed from V and 6 bases from J, the gap between germline ends came to 16 bases. Per germline, CDR1 MNHEY and CDR2 SVGAGI. CDR3: CASSFGTYGGNEQFF. CDR3 coding DNA: TGTGCCAGCAGTTTCGGGACATACGGTGGCAATGAGCAGTTCTTC.

The chain couples TRBV23-1 to TRBJ1-5; perhaps TRBD1 as D (6 bases). TRBV23-1 is sorted into the ORF group, with uncertain function. The CDR3 is made up of 16 amino acids. Between the trimmed V and J ends, which lost 0 bases and 4 bases, there was a span of 13 bases. The CDR3 region has the DNA TGCGCCAGCAGTCAATCGGGGTTGCAGGGGAATCAGCCCCAGCATTTT. Translation gives CASSQSGLQGNQPQHF.

The chain recombines TRBV20-1 with TRBJ1-1; maybe TRBD1 (5 bases). Germline lookup yields CDR1 DFQATT and CDR2 SNEGSKA (reference sequence). The CDR3 extends over 11 amino acids. As DNA, the CDR3 is TGCAGGGGGGGTTCTAACACTGAAGCTTTCTTT. Translating gives CRGGSNTEAFF.

The chain uses TRBV7-2 and TRBJ1-1; 8 bases are shared with TRBD1. V trimming: 6 bases; J trimming: 5 bases; junction bases outside the gene matches: 8. Germline CDR1 is SGHTA and CDR2 is FQGNSA. The CDR3 is made up of 14 amino acids. The CDR3 sequence is CASSRQGINTEAFF. Here the CDR3 DNA reads TGTGCCAGCAGTCGACAGGGGATTAATACTGAAGCTTTCTTT. The entire variable domain, with the rest obtained from reference TRBV7-2 and TRBJ1-1, is as follows: GAGVSQSPSNKVTEKGKDVELRCDPISGHTALYWYRQSLGQGLEFLIYFQGNSAPDKSGLPSDRFSAERTGGSVSTLTIQRTQQEDSAVYLCASSRQGINTEAFFGQGTRLTVV.

The V call is TRBV7-2, the J call TRBJ1-6; D is unresolved. V was trimmed by 8 bases and J by 5 bases, leaving 10 bases between them. The CDR3 totals 13 residues. CDR1 and CDR2 from the germline V gene are SGHTA and FQGNSA. The CDR3 loop is CASRRQDNSPLHF. The CDR3 bases are TGTGCCAGCCGGAGGCAGGATAATTCACCCCTCCACTTT. The variable domain in full, with the rest retrieved from reference TRBV7-2 and TRBJ1-6, is GAGVSQSPSNKVTEKGKDVELRCDPISGHTALYWYRQSLGQGLEFLIYFQGNSAPDKSGLPSDRFSAERTGGSVSTLTIQRTQQEDSAVYLCASRRQDNSPLHFGNGTRLTVT.

The V and J genes are TRBV27 and TRBJ2-1; 9 bases are a match to TRBD2. The CDR3 has 16 residues. In germline, CDR1 is MNHEY, CDR2 SMNVEV (reference sequence). With 2 bases clipped from V and 6 bases from J, the junction kept 8 bases outside the gene matches. The CDR3: CASSLSGLAGINEQFF. In nucleotides, the CDR3 is TGTGCCAGCAGTTTAAGTGGGCTAGCGGGAATCAATGAGCAGTTCTTC.